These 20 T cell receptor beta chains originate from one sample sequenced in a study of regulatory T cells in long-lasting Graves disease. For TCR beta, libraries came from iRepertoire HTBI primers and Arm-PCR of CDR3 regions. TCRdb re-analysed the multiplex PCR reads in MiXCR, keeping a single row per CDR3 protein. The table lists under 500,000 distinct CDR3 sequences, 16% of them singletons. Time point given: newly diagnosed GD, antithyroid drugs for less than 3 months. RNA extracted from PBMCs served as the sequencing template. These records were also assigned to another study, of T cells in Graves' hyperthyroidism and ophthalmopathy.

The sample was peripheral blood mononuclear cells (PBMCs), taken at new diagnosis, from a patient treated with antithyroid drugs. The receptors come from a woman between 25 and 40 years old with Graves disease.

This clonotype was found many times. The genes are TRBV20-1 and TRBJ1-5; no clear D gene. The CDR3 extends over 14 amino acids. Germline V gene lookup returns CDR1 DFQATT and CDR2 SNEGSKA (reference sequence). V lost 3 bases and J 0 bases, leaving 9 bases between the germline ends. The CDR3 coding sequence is TGCAGTGCTAGGAACAGCTATAGCAATCAGCCCCAGCATTTT. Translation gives CSARNSYSNQPQHF.

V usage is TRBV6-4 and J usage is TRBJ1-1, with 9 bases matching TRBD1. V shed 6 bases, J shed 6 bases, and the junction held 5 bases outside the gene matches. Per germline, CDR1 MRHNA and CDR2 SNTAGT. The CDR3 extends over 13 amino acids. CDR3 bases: TGTGCCAGCAGGGAACAGGGGGCAGCTGAAGCTTTCTTT. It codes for CASREQGAAEAFF.

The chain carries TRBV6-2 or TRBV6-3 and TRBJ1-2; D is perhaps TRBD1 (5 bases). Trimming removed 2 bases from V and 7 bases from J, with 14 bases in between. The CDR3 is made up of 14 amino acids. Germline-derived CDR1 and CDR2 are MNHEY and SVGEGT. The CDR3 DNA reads TGTGCCAGCAGTTACGAGGGACCAGGAGGTGGCTACACCTTC. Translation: CASSYEGPGGGYTF.

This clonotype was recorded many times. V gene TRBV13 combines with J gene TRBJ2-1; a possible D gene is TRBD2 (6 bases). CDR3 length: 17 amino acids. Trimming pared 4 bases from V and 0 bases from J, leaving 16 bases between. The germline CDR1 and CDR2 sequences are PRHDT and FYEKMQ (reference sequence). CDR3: CASSSRASESSYNEQFF. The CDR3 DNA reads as TGTGCCAGCAGCTCTAGGGCTAGCGAGAGCTCCTACAATGAGCAGTTCTTC.

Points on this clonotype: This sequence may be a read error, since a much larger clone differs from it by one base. CDR3 in amino acids: CASKQGPNQPQHF. Here the CDR3 DNA reads TGTGCCAGCAAACAGGGGCCCAATCAGCCCCAGCATTTT. The chain employs TRBV6-1 and TRBJ1-5, with TRBD1 identical over 7 bases. This CDR3 has 13 amino acids. J lost 3 bases, V lost 7 bases, and 3 bases had no gene match. In germline, CDR1 is MNHNS, CDR2 SASEGT.

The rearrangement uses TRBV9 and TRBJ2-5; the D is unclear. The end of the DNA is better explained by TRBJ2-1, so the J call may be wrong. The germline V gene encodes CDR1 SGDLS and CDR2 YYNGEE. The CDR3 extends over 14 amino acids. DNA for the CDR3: TGTGCCAGCAGCGTATCGGCATGGCAAGAGACCCAGTTCTTC. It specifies CASSVSAWQETQFF.

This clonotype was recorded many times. In DNA form, the CDR3 reads TGTGCCAGCAGTTTAAGGGGTTTCCAGCCCCAGCATTTT. Translating gives CASSLRGFQPQHF. J is TRBJ1-5 and V is TRBV28, with D possibly being TRBD1 (5 bases). The CDR3 sequence is 13 residues long. Germline CDR1 reads MDHEN; CDR2 reads SYDVKM. The germline V and J ends were trimmed by 2 bases and 7 bases, with 9 bases remaining between them.

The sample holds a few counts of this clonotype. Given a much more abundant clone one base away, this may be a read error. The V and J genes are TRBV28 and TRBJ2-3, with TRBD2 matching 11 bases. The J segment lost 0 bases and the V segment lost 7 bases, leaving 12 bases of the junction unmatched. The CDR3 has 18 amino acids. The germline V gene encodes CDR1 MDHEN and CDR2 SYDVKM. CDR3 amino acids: CASNAPGLAETSTDTQYF. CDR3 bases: TGTGCCAGCAATGCCCCGGGACTAGCGGAAACTAGCACAGATACGCAGTATTTT.

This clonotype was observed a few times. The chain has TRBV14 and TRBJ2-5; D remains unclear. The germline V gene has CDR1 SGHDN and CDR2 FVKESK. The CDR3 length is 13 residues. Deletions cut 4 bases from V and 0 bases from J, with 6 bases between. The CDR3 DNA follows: TGTGCCAGCAGCCGTGCGTACCAAGAGACCCAGTACTTC. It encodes CASSRAYQETQYF. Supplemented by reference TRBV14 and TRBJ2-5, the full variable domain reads EAGVTQFPSHSVIEKGQTVTLRCDPISGHDNLYWYRRVMGKEIKFLLHFVKESKQDESGMPNNRFLAERTGGTYSTLKVQPAELEDSGVYFCASSRAYQETQYFGPGTRLLVL.

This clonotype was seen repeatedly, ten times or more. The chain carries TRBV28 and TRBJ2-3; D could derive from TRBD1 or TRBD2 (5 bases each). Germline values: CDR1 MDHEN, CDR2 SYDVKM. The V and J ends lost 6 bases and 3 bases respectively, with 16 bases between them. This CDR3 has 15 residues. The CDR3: CASRRGVRETDTQYF. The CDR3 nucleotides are TGTGCCAGCAGACGAGGAGTCAGGGAGACAGATACGCAGTATTTT.

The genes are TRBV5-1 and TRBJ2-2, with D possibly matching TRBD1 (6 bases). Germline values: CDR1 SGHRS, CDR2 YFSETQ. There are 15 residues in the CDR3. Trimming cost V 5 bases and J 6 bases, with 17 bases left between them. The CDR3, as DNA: TGCGCCAGCAGTTGGCGACAGGTCGGGGCCGGGGAGCTGTTTTTT. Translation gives CASSWRQVGAGELFF.

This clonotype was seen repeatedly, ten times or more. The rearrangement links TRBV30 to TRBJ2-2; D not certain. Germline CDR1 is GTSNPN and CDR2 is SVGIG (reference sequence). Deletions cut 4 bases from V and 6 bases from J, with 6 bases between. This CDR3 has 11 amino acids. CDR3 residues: CAWTFSGELFF. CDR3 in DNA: TGTGCCTGGACGTTCTCCGGGGAGCTGTTTTTT.

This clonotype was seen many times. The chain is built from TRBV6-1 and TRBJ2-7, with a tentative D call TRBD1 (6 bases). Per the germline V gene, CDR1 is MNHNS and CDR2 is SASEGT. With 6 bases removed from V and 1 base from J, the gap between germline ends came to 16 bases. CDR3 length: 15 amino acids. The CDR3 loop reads CASSLRGGGSYEQYF. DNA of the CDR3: TGTGCCAGCAGCCTAAGAGGGGGTGGTTCCTACGAGCAGTACTTC.

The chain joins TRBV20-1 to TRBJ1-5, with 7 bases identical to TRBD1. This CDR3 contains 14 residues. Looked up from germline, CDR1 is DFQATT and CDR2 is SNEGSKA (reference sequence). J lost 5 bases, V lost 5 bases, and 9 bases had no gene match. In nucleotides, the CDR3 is TGCAGTGCTCAACAGGGGATGAACTATCAGCCCCAGCATTTT. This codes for CSAQQGMNYQPQHF.

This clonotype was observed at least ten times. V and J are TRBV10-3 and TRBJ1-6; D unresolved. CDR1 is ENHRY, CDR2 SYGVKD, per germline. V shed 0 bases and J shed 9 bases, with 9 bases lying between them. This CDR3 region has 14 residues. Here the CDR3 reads CAISESTPSSPLHF. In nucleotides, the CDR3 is TGTGCCATCAGTGAGTCGACGCCGTCTTCACCCCTCCACTTT.

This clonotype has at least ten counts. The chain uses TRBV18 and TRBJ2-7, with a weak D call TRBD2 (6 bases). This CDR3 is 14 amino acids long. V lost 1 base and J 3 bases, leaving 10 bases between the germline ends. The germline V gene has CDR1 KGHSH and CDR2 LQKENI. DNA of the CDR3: TGTGCCAGCTCACCACGCGCGGGGAGCTACGAGCAGTACTTC. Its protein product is CASSPRAGSYEQYF. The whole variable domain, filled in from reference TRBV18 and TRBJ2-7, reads NAGVMQNPRHLVRRRGQEARLRCSPMKGHSHVYWYRQLPEEGLKFMVYLQKENIIDESGMPKERFSAEFPKEGPSILRIQQVVRGDSAAYFCASSPRAGSYEQYFGPGTRLTVT.

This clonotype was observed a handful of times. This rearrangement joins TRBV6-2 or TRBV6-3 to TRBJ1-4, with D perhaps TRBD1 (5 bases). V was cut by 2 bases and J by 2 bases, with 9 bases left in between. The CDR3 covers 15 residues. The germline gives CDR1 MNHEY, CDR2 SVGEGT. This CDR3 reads CASSYEQATNEKLFF. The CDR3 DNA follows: TGTGCCAGCAGTTACGAACAGGCCACTAATGAAAAACTGTTTTTT.

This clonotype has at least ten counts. CDR3 in amino acids: CASSQDPGAQYNEQFF. The CDR3 nucleotides read TGTGCCAGCAGCCAAGATCCTGGCGCCCAATACAATGAGCAGTTCTTC. This chain uses TRBV3-1 with TRBJ2-1; D gene ambiguous. The V and J ends lost 0 bases and 4 bases respectively, with 13 bases between them. The CDR3 runs to 16 residues. Germline loops: CDR1 LGHDT, CDR2 YNNKEL (reference sequence).

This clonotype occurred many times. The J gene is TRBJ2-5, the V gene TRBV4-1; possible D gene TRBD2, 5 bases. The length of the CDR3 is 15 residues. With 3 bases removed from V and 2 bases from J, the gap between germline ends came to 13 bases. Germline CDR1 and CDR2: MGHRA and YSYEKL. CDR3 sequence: CASSHLSGLQETQYF. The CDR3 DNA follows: TGCGCCAGCAGCCACTTAAGCGGTTTGCAAGAGACCCAGTACTTC.

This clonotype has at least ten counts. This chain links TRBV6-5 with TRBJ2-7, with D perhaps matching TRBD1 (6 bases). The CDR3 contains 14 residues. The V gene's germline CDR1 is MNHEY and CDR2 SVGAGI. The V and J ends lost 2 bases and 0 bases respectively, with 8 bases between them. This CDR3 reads CASSYKGVSYEQYF. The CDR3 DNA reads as TGTGCCAGCAGTTACAAGGGGGTCTCCTACGAGCAGTACTTC.